This entry lists 19 T cell receptor beta chains sequenced from one sample in a study of OX40 agonist ivuxolimab in advanced cancers. TCRdb's table, derived via immunoSEQ multiplex PCR, lists solely in-frame clones and lacks some. The sample has about 99,000 clones, 91% seen once. The source was CD4+ or CD8+ T cells sorted from blood, collected in a trial of the OX40 agonist ivuxolimab. These receptors were taken from an adult with an advanced solid tumor such as melanoma, head and neck, liver or kidney cancer.

This clone was counted between two and nine times. The chain is built from TRBV28 and TRBJ2-1; no clear D. This CDR3 contains 12 residues. Germline V gene sequence: CDR1 MDHEN, CDR2 SYDVKM. V shed 4 bases and J shed 13 bases, with 14 bases lying between them. The CDR3 coding sequence is TGTGCCAGCAGTTCACAATACCAAAGCCAGTTCTTC. It specifies CASSSQYQSQFF.

The CDR3 coding sequence is TGTGCCATCAGCGGGGACGCCAGTCAGCCCCAGCATTTT. It encodes CAISGDASQPQHF. The chain is built from TRBV10-3 and TRBJ1-5; TRBD1 might be the D (5 bases). The CDR3 totals 13 residues. Germline lookup yields CDR1 ENHRY and CDR2 SYGVKD. The V gene lost 6 bases and the J gene lost 6 bases, with 12 bases spanning the gap.

The rearrangement uses TRBV5-1 and TRBJ2-7, with D possibly called TRBD1 or TRBD2 (5 bases each). V lost 0 bases and J lost 1, with 11 bases in between. CDR3 length equals 15 residues. Germline CDR1 reads SGHRS; CDR2 reads YFSETQ. CDR3 protein: CASSLAHGTSYEQYF. The DNA of the CDR3 is TGCGCCAGCAGCTTGGCCCACGGGACGTCCTACGAGCAGTACTTC.

The chain uses TRBV5-1 and TRBJ1-5, with D possibly being TRBD1 (5 bases). This CDR3 has 15 amino acids. V gave up 4 bases and J gave up 0 bases, with 11 bases separating them. Germline values: CDR1 SGHRS, CDR2 YFSETQ. As DNA, the CDR3 is TGCGCCAGCAGCGTTGCGGGACTTAGCAATCAGCCCCAGCATTTT. It codes for CASSVAGLSNQPQHF. The variable domain in full, completed from reference TRBV5-1 and TRBJ1-5, reads KAGVTQTPRYLIKTRGQQVTLSCSPISGHRSVSWYQQTPGQGLQFLFEYFSETQRNKGNFPGRFSGRQFSNSRSEMNVSTLELGDSALYLCASSVAGLSNQPQHFGDGTRLSIL.

This clone was detected only a few times. The chain couples TRBV2 to TRBJ2-5; the match to TRBD1 covers 10 bases. Germline V gives CDR1 SNHLY, CDR2 FYNNEI. V was pared by 10 bases and J by 5 bases, with 13 bases of the junction left unmatched. There are 15 residues in the CDR3. The DNA of the CDR3 is TGTGCCACCAGCCTGACAGGGGGCGCCGGGGAGACCCAGTACTTC. Translating it yields CATSLTGGAGETQYF.

The chain joins TRBV19 to TRBJ1-5; TRBD1 is a possible D gene (5 bases). The CDR3 runs 16 residues. The germline V gene has CDR1 LNHDA and CDR2 SQIVND (reference sequence). Trimming took 3 bases from V and 7 from J, leaving 19 bases between them. In DNA form, the CDR3 reads TGTGCCAGTAGTATCTCCCACACGGGGGTCCTACAGCCCCAGCATTTT. Its translation: CASSISHTGVLQPQHF. Full variable domain (missing parts from reference TRBV19 and TRBJ1-5): DGGITQSPKYLFRKEGQNVTLSCEQNLNHDAMYWYRQDPGQGLRLIYYSQIVNDFQKGDIAEGYSVSREKKESFPLTVTSAQKNPTAFYLCASSISHTGVLQPQHFGDGTRLSIL.

The rearrangement uses TRBV7-8 and TRBJ1-6, with 8 bases aligning to TRBD1. Trimming took 1 base from V and 9 from J; bases not matched to a gene: 14. This CDR3 contains 18 residues. The germline V gene encodes CDR1 SGHVS and CDR2 FQNEAQ. In DNA form, the CDR3 reads TGTGCCAGCAGCTTAGATCCCAGCCCTGGACAGGGTAGTTCACCCCTCCACTTT. Translation: CASSLDPSPGQGSSPLHF. Full variable domain (missing parts from reference TRBV7-8 and TRBJ1-6): GAGVSQSPRYKVAKRGQDVALRCDPISGHVSLFWYQQALGQGPEFLTYFQNEAQLDKSGLPSDRFFAERPEGSVSTLKIQRTQQEDSAVYLCASSLDPSPGQGSSPLHFGNGTRLTVT.

This chain uses TRBV9 with TRBJ2-2; D unclear. This CDR3 is 16 amino acids long. V shed 0 bases and J shed 0 bases, with 9 bases lying between them. Germline assignment: CDR1 SGDLS and CDR2 YYNGEE. CDR3 sequence (DNA): TGTGCCAGCAGCGTAGGGCGGAAAACGAACACCGGGGAGCTGTTTTTT. Translated: CASSVGRKTNTGELFF.

V usage is TRBV6-5 and J usage is TRBJ2-3; D is undetermined. The germline CDR1 and CDR2 sequences are MNHEY and SVGAGI. Trimming took 4 bases from V and 1 from J, leaving 3 bases between them. The CDR3 runs to 12 residues. DNA for the CDR3: TGTGCCAGCAGTTCCGGCACAGATACGCAGTATTTT. Amino acid sequence: CASSSGTDTQYF.

The chain employs TRBV9 and TRBJ2-2; D remains unclear. Germline V gives CDR1 SGDLS, CDR2 YYNGEE. The CDR3 contains 15 residues. Trimming took off 1 base at V and 6 bases at J, with 13 bases between the two ends. CDR3 sequence reads: CASSVNSVTPGELFF. For the CDR3, the DNA is TGTGCCAGCAGCGTAAACTCCGTAACGCCCGGGGAGCTGTTTTTT.

This sequence joins TRBV4-1 and TRBJ2-1, with D perhaps matching TRBD1 or TRBD2 (5 bases each). The CDR3 spans 14 residues. The germline CDR1 and CDR2 sequences are MGHRA and YSYEKL. Trimming stripped 2 bases from V and 9 bases from J, with 14 bases between. CDR3 residues: CASSQSQGRFEQFF. CDR3 nucleotides: TGCGCCAGCAGCCAAAGTCAGGGACGCTTTGAGCAGTTCTTC.

In nucleotides, the CDR3 is TGCGCCAGCAGCGTGATGGGTCCCAGCACAGATACGCAGTATTTT. As protein: CASSVMGPSTDTQYF. This chain links TRBV5-1 with TRBJ2-3; no firm D call. Germline V gene sequence: CDR1 SGHRS, CDR2 YFSETQ. The CDR3 extends over 15 amino acids. Trimming removed 4 bases from V and 0 bases from J, with 12 bases in between.

The CDR3: CASSRASGIHEQFF. CDR3 DNA: TGTGCCAGCAGTCGCGCTAGCGGGATCCATGAGCAGTTCTTC. The chain uses TRBV2 and TRBJ2-1; 9 positions agree with TRBD2. The germline gives CDR1 SNHLY, CDR2 FYNNEI. V lost 5 bases, J lost 8 bases, and 7 bases stayed unmatched. This CDR3 region has 14 residues.

As to this clone: An end of the junction does not agree with germline; a read error may underlie this. J is TRBJ1-1 and V is TRBV27; D is uncertain. Germline values: CDR1 MNHEY, CDR2 SMNVEV (reference sequence). CDR3 length equals 16 residues. This CDR3 reads CTSSFGWTARNTEAFF. The CDR3 DNA follows: TGTACCAGCAGTTTCGGTTGGACCGCCCGGAACACTGAAGCTTTCTTT.

The CDR3 DNA is TGTGCCAGCAGCTTACTCCCCGGGACTAGCCGCGATGAGCAGTTCTTC. It translates to CASSLLPGTSRDEQFF. The rearrangement uses TRBV7-3 and TRBJ2-1; the match to TRBD2 covers 9 bases. The germline V gene encodes CDR1 SGHTA and CDR2 FQGTGA. Losses at the gene ends were 2 bases for V and 8 bases for J; bases not matched to a gene: 10. The CDR3 loop spans 16 amino acids.

The chain employs TRBV30 and TRBJ1-6, with D possibly TRBD1 on 5 matching bases. The CDR3 loop spans 14 amino acids. Trimming stripped 4 bases from V and 3 bases from J, with 10 bases between. Germline V gene data show CDR1 as GTSNPN and CDR2 as SVGIG (reference sequence). CDR3 in amino acids: CAWKRGNYNSPLHF. CDR3 in DNA: TGTGCCTGGAAAAGGGGTAACTATAATTCACCCCTCCACTTT. The complete variable domain, with remaining parts taken from reference TRBV30 and TRBJ1-6, reads SQTIHQWPATLVQPVGSPLSLECTVEGTSNPNLYWYRQAAGRGLQLLFYSVGIGQISSEVPQNLSASRPQDRQFILSSKKLLLSDSGFYLCAWKRGNYNSPLHFGNGTRLTVT.

The rearrangement joins TRBV15 to TRBJ2-3; a weak D match, TRBD2 (7 bases). Germline V lookup: CDR1 LNHNV, CDR2 YYDKDF (reference sequence). Trimming left V 0 bases short and J 3 bases short, with 13 bases between. The CDR3 is 16 residues long. This chain's CDR3 is CATSRDRGGGTDTQYF. Here the CDR3 DNA reads TGTGCCACCAGCAGAGATCGAGGGGGAGGGACAGATACGCAGTATTTT.

The V and J genes are TRBV6-6 and TRBJ2-3; no clear D gene. The V gene lost 2 bases and the J gene lost 2 bases, with 11 bases spanning the gap. There are 15 residues in the CDR3. Germline V CDR1 and CDR2: MNHNY, SVGAGI (reference sequence). The CDR3 spells CASSYMSALTDTQYF. For the CDR3, the DNA is TGTGCCAGCAGTTACATGTCAGCGCTCACAGATACGCAGTATTTT.

This chain connects TRBV5-5 to TRBJ1-1; 7 bases match TRBD1. This CDR3 contains 15 residues. CDR1 and CDR2 (germline): SGHKS, YYEKEE (reference sequence). V lost 3 bases to trimming and J lost 1 base; unmatched junction nucleotides: 6. This CDR3 reads CASSSRQGRNTEAFF. Written as DNA, the CDR3 is TGTGCCAGCAGCTCCAGACAGGGAAGGAACACTGAAGCTTTCTTT.